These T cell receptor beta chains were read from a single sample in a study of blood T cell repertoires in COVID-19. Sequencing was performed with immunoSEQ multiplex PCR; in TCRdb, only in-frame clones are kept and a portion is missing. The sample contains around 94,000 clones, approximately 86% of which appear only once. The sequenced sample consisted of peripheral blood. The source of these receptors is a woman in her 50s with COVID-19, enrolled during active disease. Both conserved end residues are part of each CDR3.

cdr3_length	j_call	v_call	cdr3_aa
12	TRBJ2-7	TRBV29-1	CSATTGPYEQYF
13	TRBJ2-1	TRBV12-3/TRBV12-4	CASSLKGAGEQFF
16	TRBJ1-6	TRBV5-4	CASSFQGGSYNSPLHF
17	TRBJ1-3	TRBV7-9	CASTLPPQLSSGNTIYF
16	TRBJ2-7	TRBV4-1	CASSQNTGGTFYEQYF
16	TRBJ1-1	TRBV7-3	CASSLTPMGPVEEAFF
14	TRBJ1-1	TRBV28	CASVRGGPNTEAFF
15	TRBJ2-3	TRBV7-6	CASSNPGLGKDTQYF
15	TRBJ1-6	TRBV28	CASSSSGTGHSPLHF
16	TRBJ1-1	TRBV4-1	CASSRGQVPMNTEAFF
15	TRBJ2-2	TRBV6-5	CASRQGTMNTGELFF
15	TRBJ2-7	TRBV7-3	CASSLGQGPTYEQYF
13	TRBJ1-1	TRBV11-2	CASSLGGNTEAFF
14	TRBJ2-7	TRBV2	CASSVDRSTYEQYF
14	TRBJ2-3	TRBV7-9	CASRVAFSTDTQYF
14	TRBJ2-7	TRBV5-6	CASSLGQVRREQYF
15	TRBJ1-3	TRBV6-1	CASSEGSHSGNTIYF
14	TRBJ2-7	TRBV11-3	CASSSRQGALEQYF
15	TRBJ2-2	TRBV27	CASRSGTANTGELFF
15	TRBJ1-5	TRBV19	CASSISLGLHQPQHF
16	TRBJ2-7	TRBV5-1	CASSLHPAGGSYEQYF
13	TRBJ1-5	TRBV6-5	CASSPDRSQPQHF
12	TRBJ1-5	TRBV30	CAWSTLGGPQHF
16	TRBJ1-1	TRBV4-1	CASSQGFRGKGTEAFF
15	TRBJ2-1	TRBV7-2	CASSLGVAGYNEQFF
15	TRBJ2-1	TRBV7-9	CASSPSAGGRYEQFF
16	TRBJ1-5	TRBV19	CASSTRDRGFNQPQHF
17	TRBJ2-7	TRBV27	CASSLTSGGAKVYEQYF
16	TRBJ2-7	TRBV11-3	CASSLVVGASSYEQYF
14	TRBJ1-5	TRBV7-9	CASSPGTGGQPQHF
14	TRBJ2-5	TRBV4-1	CASSQDPGGETQYF
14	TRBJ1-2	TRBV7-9	CASSFGQGNYGYTF
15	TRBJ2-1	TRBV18	CASSGQGARGDEQFF
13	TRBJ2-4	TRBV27	CASSSGLQNIQYF
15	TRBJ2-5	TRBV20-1	CSASGDGTGEETQYF
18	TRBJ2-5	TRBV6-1	CASSEWGAGRALQETQYF
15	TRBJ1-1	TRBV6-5	CASSYSLYRGTEAFF
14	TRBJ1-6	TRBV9	CASSLRGDNSPLHF
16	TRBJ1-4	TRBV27	CASSPRQAGPNEKLFF
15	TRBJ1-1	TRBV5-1	CASRDWSVGNTEAFF
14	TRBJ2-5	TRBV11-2	CASSFAGVWETQYF
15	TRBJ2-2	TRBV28	CASSFGGANTGELFF
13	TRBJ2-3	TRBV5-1	CASSPLNTDTQYF